The 21 T cell receptor beta chains below come from one sample, sequenced in a study of blood T cell repertoires in COVID-19. Libraries were prepared by immunoSEQ multiplex PCR; TCRdb keeps only in-frame clonotypes and omits some of them. Of about 190,000 clones listed, 88% are singletons. Sequenced: peripheral blood. The receptors originated from a man aged 40-50 years with active or convalescent COVID-19.

The chain employs TRBV19 and TRBJ2-5; 10 bases are shared with TRBD1. The germline V gene has CDR1 LNHDA and CDR2 SQIVND (reference sequence). Losses at the gene ends were 5 bases for V and 4 bases for J; bases not matched to a gene: 10. The CDR3 is made up of 16 amino acids. CDR3 sequence: CASSGEGQGNPETQYF. The CDR3 DNA follows: TGTGCCAGTAGTGGAGAGGGACAGGGGAACCCAGAGACCCAGTACTTC.

This sequence joins TRBV5-5 and TRBJ1-2; D gene ambiguous. The V end was cut by 0 bases, the J end by 0 bases, with 9 bases between. The CDR3 loop spans 15 amino acids. Germline-derived CDR1 and CDR2 are SGHKS and YYEKEE (reference sequence). CDR3 protein: CASSLVGGPNYGYTF. CDR3 DNA: TGTGCCAGCAGCTTGGTGGGAGGTCCTAACTATGGCTACACCTTC.

This CDR3 is CASSIVPDRGHSYEQYF. CDR3 DNA: TGTGCCAGTAGTATAGTTCCCGACAGGGGGCACTCCTACGAGCAGTACTTC. The V call is TRBV19, the J call TRBJ2-7, with 10 bases aligning to TRBD1. The CDR3 contains 17 residues. V lost 1 base, J lost 0 bases, and 6 bases stayed unmatched. Germline V gene sequence: CDR1 LNHDA, CDR2 SQIVND (reference sequence).

This clone has just one count. The chain links TRBV19 to TRBJ2-3, with 10 bases identical to TRBD2. J lost 4 bases, V lost 6 bases, and 13 bases had no gene match. There are 17 residues in the CDR3. Per the germline V gene, CDR1 is LNHDA and CDR2 is SQIVND (reference sequence). The CDR3 DNA reads as TGTGCCAGTAGCTCCCTGGTGGGAGCGGGAGGGGCAGATACGCAGTATTTT. Amino acids: CASSSLVGAGGADTQYF.

This chain uses TRBV15 with TRBJ2-5; D not resolved. The length of the CDR3 is 13 residues. The V and J ends lost 0 bases and 4 bases respectively, with 6 bases between them. CDR1 is LNHNV, CDR2 YYDKDF, per germline (reference sequence). CDR3 nucleotides: TGTGCCACCAGCAGAGATCGAGGAGAGACCCAGTACTTC. As protein: CATSRDRGETQYF.

This CDR3 reads CASSLPTNTEAFF. DNA of the CDR3: TGTGCCAGCAGCTTACCTACGAACACTGAAGCTTTCTTT. The chain joins TRBV5-4 to TRBJ1-1; no firm D call. This CDR3 contains 13 residues. Deletions cut 2 bases from V and 1 base from J, with 6 bases between. CDR1 SGHNT and CDR2 YYREEE come from the germline V gene (reference sequence).

V is TRBV10-3 and J is TRBJ1-6; a weak D match, TRBD1 (5 bases). This CDR3 has 13 residues. V was cut by 4 bases and J by 7 bases, with 8 bases left in between. Germline V gene data show CDR1 as ENHRY and CDR2 as SYGVKD. The CDR3 DNA reads TGTGCCATCAGTGCAGGGTTAAATTCACCCCTCCACTTT. Its protein is CAISAGLNSPLHF.

The chain links TRBV10-3 to TRBJ2-3; possibly TRBD2 for D (5 bases). The CDR3 is made up of 13 amino acids. V shed 6 bases and J shed 2 bases, with 9 bases lying between them. Per germline, CDR1 ENHRY and CDR2 SYGVKD. The CDR3 loop reads CAIRDSSTDTQYF. DNA of the CDR3: TGTGCCATCAGGGACTCCTCCACAGATACGCAGTATTTT.

This chain joins TRBV24-1 and TRBJ1-5, with D unclear. Germline CDR1 KGHDR, CDR2 SFDVKD. CDR3 size: 16 residues. The V end was cut by 5 bases, the J end by 2 bases, with 15 bases between. The CDR3 bases are TGTGCCACCAGTGTTAGGACGGAGGTTGGCAATCAGCCCCAGCATTTT. The encoded protein is CATSVRTEVGNQPQHF.

V gene TRBV27 combines with J gene TRBJ1-5, with D perhaps matching TRBD1 (6 bases). The CDR3 contains 14 residues. Per the germline V gene, CDR1 is MNHEY and CDR2 is SMNVEV (reference sequence). V gave up 6 bases and J gave up 6 bases, with 15 bases separating them. The CDR3 protein is CASSRTGSFQPQHF. The CDR3 coding sequence is TGTGCCAGCAGCCGTACAGGGTCATTTCAGCCCCAGCATTTT.

J is TRBJ1-5 and V is TRBV5-1; no clear D gene. V lost 1 base and J 4 bases, leaving 6 bases between the germline ends. The CDR3 spans 13 residues. The germline V gene has CDR1 SGHRS and CDR2 YFSETQ. Written as DNA, the CDR3 is TGCGCCAGCAGCTTGTCCCTAAATCAGCCCCAGCATTTT. Its translation is CASSLSLNQPQHF.

V usage is TRBV29-1 and J usage is TRBJ1-1; 10 nucleotides align to TRBD1. Germline V gene sequence: CDR1 SQVTM, CDR2 ANQGSEA. CDR3 length equals 15 residues. V was pared by 4 bases and J by 4 bases, with 9 bases of the junction left unmatched. This CDR3 reads CSVVRSDRGLTEAFF. The CDR3 DNA reads TGCAGCGTTGTACGGAGTGACAGGGGGCTCACTGAAGCTTTCTTT.

This chain connects TRBV5-4 to TRBJ2-3; a possible D gene is TRBD2 (6 bases). The germline V gene has CDR1 SGHNT and CDR2 YYREEE (reference sequence). V lost 4 bases and J lost 0, with 15 bases in between. This CDR3 has 16 residues. Here the CDR3 reads CASSPEVAVSTDTQYF. DNA of the CDR3: TGTGCCAGCAGCCCGGAGGTAGCGGTCAGCACAGATACGCAGTATTTT.

The V gene is TRBV5-8, the J gene TRBJ2-7; 12 nucleotides align to TRBD1. J lost 3 bases, V lost 4 bases, and 5 bases had no gene match. The CDR3 length is 15 residues. The V gene's germline CDR1 is SGHTS and CDR2 YDEGEE. CDR3 nucleotides: TGTGCCAGCAGCCACGGGACAGGGGGCTTCTACGAGCAGTACTTC. Protein: CASSHGTGGFYEQYF.

This clone has more than one count but fewer than ten. The chain carries TRBV7-2 and TRBJ1-3, with unresolved D. Trimming removed 5 bases from V and 2 bases from J, with 13 bases in between. The germline gives CDR1 SGHTA, CDR2 FQGNSA. The CDR3 is 15 amino acids. CDR3 loop: CASSAQRSPGNTIYF. In nucleotides, the CDR3 is TGTGCCAGCAGCGCACAACGGAGCCCTGGAAACACCATATATTTT.

The V call is TRBV7-2, the J call TRBJ1-3; 8 nucleotides match TRBD1. V dropped 6 bases and J dropped 2; count of bases not matched to a gene: 3. The germline V gene encodes CDR1 SGHTA and CDR2 FQGNSA. CDR3 length: 14 amino acids. CDR3 DNA: TGTGCCAGCAGAGAGACAGGGGCTGGAAACACCATATATTTT. This sequence encodes CASRETGAGNTIYF.

The count of this clone is one. V usage is TRBV24-1 and J usage is TRBJ2-3; D remains unclear. Deletions cut 4 bases from V and 4 bases from J, with 8 bases between. Germline V lookup: CDR1 KGHDR, CDR2 SFDVKD. The CDR3 has 13 residues. CDR3 DNA: TGTGCCACCAGTGAGAGAGTTTCAGATACGCAGTATTTT. Translating it yields CATSERVSDTQYF.

The chain is built from TRBV25-1 and TRBJ2-6; D is unclear. V gave up 1 base and J gave up 1 base, with 5 bases separating them. The CDR3 runs 15 residues. Germline CDR1 is MGHDK and CDR2 is SYGVNS. The CDR3 coding sequence is TGTGCCAGCAGTGAATCCGGGTCTGGGGCCAACGTCCTGACTTTC. Translating it yields CASSESGSGANVLTF.

The CDR3 sequence is CASSWAGQGANEQYF. DNA of the CDR3: TGCGCCAGCAGCTGGGCGGGGCAGGGGGCCAACGAGCAGTACTTC. The J gene is TRBJ2-7, the V gene TRBV5-1; 8 bases match TRBD1. This CDR3 spans 15 amino acids. Germline trimming cut 3 bases from V and 5 bases from J; bases unmatched to any gene: 10. CDR1 and CDR2 (germline): SGHRS, YFSETQ.

The V and J genes are TRBV6-5 and TRBJ1-1; no clear D. V lost 0 bases to trimming and J lost 5 bases, with 7 bases between them. Germline V gene sequence: CDR1 MNHEY, CDR2 SVGAGI. The CDR3 loop spans 13 amino acids. The DNA for the CDR3 is TGTGCCAGCAGTTACTCCGACATGACTGAAGCTTTCTTT. This translates into CASSYSDMTEAFF.

The V and J genes are TRBV12-3 or TRBV12-4 and TRBJ1-5; D is unclear. V lost 6 bases and J lost 5, with 11 bases in between. The CDR3 loop spans 13 amino acids. The CDR3 protein is CASSPTGDQPQHF. CDR3 nucleotides: TGTGCCAGCAGCCCGACCGGGGATCAGCCCCAGCATTTT.